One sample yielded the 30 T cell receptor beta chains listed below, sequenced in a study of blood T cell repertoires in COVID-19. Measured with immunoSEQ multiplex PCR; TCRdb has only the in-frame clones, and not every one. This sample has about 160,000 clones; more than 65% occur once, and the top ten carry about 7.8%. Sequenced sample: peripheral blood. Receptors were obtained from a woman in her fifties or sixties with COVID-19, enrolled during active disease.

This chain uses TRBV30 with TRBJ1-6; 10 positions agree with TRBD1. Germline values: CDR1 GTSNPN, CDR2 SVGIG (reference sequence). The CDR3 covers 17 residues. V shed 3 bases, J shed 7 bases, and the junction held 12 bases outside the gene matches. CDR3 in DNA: TGTGCCTGGAGCCCACCGGGACAGGGGTTGGGGAATTCACCCCTCCACTTT. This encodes CAWSPPGQGLGNSPLHF.

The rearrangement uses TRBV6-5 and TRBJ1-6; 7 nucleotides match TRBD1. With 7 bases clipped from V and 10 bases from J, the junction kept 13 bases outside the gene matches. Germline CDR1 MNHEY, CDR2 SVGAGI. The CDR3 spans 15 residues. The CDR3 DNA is TGTGCCAGCACCACAGGGACAGCGCCTAGCTCACCCCTCCACTTT. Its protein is CASTTGTAPSSPLHF.

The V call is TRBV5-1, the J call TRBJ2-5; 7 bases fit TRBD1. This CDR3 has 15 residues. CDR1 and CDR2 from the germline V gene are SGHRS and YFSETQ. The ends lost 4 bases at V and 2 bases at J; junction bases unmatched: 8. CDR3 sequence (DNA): TGCGCCAGCAGCAAAGCTCCGGGACAGCAAGAGACCCAGTACTTC. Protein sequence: CASSKAPGQQETQYF. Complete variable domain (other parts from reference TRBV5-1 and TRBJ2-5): KAGVTQTPRYLIKTRGQQVTLSCSPISGHRSVSWYQQTPGQGLQFLFEYFSETQRNKGNFPGRFSGRQFSNSRSEMNVSTLELGDSALYLCASSKAPGQQETQYFGPGTRLLVL.

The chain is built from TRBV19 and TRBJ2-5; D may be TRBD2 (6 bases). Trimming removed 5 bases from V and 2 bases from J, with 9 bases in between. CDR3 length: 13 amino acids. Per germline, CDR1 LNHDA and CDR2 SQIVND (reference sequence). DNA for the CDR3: TGTGCCAGTAGTCCGGGGGTTCAAGAGACCCAGTACTTC. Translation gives CASSPGVQETQYF.

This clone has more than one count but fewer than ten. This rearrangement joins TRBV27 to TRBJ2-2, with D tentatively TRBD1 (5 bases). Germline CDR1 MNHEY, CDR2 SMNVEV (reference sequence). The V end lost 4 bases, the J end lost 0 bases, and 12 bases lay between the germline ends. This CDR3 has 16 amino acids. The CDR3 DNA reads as TGTGCCAGCAGTTCCCCAAGGGGAACGAACACCGGGGAGCTGTTTTTT. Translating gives CASSSPRGTNTGELFF.

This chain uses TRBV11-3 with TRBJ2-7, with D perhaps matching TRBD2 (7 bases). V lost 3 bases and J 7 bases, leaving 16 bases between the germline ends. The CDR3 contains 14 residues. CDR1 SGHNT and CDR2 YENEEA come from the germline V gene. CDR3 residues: CASSLGRGAVEQYF. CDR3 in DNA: TGTGCCAGCAGCTTGGGACGGGGGGCGGTGGAGCAGTACTTC.

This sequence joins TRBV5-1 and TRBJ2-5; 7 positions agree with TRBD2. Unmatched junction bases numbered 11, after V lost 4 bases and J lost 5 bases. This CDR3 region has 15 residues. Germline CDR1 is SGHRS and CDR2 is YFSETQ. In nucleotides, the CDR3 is TGCGCCAGCAGCGCCGGGACTACCGAAGGGGAGACCCAGTACTTC. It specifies CASSAGTTEGETQYF.

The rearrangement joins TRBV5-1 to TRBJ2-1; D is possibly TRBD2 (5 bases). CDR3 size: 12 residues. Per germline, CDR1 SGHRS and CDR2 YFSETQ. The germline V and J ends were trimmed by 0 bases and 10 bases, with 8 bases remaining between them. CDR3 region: CASSLAGEEQFF. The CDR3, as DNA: TGCGCCAGCAGCTTGGCCGGGGAGGAGCAGTTCTTC.

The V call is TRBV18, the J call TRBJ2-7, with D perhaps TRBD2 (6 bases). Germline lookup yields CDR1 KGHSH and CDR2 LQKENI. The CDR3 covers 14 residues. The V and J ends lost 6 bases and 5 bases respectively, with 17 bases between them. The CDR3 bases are TGTGCCAGCTCGTCCCCGACTAGTCCGGACGAGCAGTACTTC. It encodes CASSSPTSPDEQYF.

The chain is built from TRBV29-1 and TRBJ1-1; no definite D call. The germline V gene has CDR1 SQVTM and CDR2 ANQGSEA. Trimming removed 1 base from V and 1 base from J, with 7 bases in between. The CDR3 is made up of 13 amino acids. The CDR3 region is CSVEVQTNTEAFF. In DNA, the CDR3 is TGCAGCGTTGAAGTACAGACGAACACTGAAGCTTTCTTT.

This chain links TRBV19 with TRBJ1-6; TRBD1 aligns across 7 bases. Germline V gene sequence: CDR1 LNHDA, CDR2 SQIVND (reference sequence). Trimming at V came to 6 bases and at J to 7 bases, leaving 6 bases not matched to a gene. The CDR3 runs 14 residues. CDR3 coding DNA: TGTGCCAGTAGCCCGGCGACAGGGAATTCACCCCTCCACTTT. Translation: CASSPATGNSPLHF.

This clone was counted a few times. CDR3 DNA sequence: TGTGCCAGCAGCTCAACACGGGTTAACACCGGGGAGCTGTTTTTT. Translation: CASSSTRVNTGELFF. V gene TRBV5-4 combines with J gene TRBJ2-2; the D is unclear. V was clipped by 3 bases and J by 2 bases, with 11 bases between them. CDR3 length: 15 amino acids. Germline CDR1 reads SGHNT; CDR2 reads YYREEE (reference sequence).

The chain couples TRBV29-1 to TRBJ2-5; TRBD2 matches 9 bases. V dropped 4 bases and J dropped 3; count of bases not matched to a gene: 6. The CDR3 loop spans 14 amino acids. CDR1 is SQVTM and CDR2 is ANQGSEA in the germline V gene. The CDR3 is CSVGLGGREETQYF. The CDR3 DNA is TGCAGCGTTGGACTGGGCGGGAGGGAAGAGACCCAGTACTTC.

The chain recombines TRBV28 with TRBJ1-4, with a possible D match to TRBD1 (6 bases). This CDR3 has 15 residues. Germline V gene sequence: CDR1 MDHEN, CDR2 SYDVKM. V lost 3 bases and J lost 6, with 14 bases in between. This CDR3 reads CASSFAGAADEKLFF. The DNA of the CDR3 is TGTGCCAGCAGTTTTGCAGGGGCAGCGGATGAAAAACTGTTTTTT.

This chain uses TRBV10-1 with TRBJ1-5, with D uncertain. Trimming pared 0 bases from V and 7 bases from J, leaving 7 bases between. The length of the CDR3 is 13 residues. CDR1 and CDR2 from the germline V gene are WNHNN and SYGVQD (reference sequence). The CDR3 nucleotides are TGCGCCAGCAGTGAGTCGTCAGGACAGCCCCAGCATTTT. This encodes CASSESSGQPQHF.

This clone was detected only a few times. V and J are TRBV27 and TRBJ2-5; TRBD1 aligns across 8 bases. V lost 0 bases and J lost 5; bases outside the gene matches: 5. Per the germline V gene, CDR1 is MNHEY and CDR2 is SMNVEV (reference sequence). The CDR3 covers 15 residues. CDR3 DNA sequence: TGTGCCAGCAGTTTATCGAGTCAGGGGGCGGAGACCCAGTACTTC. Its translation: CASSLSSQGAETQYF.

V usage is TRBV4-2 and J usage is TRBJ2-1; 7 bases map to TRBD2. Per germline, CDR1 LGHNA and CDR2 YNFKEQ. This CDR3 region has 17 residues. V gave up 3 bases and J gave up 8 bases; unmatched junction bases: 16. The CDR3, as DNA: TGTGCCAGCAGCCAGGCCCTCTCAGCGGGGTTTTTGGATGAGCAGTTCTTC. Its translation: CASSQALSAGFLDEQFF.

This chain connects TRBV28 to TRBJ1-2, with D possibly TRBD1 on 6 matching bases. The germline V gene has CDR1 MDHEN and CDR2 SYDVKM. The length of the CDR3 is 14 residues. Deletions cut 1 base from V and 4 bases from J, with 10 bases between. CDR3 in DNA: TGTGCCAGCAGTTTATCAGGGGAGCCCTATGGCTACACCTTC. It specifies CASSLSGEPYGYTF.

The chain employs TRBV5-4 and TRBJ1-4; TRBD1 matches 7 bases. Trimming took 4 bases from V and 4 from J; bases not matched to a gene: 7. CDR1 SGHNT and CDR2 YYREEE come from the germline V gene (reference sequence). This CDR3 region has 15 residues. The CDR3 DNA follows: TGTGCCAGCAGCATCCCGGGACAGATTAATGAAAAACTGTTTTTT. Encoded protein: CASSIPGQINEKLFF.

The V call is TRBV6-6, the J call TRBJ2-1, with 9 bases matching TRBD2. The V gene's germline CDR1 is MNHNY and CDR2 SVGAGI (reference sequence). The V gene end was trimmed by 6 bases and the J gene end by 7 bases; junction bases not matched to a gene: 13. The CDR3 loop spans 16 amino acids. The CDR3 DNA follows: TGTGCCAGCAGGGACAGGACTAGCGCTTTCACAAATGAGCAGTTCTTC. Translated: CASRDRTSAFTNEQFF.

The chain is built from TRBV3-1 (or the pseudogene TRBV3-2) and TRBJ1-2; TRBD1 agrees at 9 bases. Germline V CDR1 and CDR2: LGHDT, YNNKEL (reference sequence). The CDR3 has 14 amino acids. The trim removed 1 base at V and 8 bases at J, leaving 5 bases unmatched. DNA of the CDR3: TGTGCCAGCAGCCAAGGGGGACAGGGCCTCGGCTACACCTTC. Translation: CASSQGGQGLGYTF.

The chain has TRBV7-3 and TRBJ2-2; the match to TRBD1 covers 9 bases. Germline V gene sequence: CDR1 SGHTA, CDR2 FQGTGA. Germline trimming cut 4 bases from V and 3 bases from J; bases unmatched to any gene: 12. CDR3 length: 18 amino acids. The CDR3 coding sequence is TGTGCCAGCAGCTCCGGGACAGGGAGCGTGGGGGACACCGGGGAGCTGTTTTTT. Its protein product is CASSSGTGSVGDTGELFF.

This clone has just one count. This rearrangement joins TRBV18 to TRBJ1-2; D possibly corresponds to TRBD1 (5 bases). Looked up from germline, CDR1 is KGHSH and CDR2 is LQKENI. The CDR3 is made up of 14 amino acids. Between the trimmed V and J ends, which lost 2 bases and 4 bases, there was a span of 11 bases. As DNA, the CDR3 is TGTGCCAGCTCACCATCAGGGTTGAGCTATGGCTACACCTTC. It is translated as CASSPSGLSYGYTF.

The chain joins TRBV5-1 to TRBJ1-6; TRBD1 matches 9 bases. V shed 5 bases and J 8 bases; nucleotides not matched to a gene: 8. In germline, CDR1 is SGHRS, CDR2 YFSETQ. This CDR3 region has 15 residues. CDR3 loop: CASSRGGQGYSPLHF. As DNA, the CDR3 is TGCGCCAGCAGTCGGGGCGGACAGGGGTATTCACCCCTCCACTTT.

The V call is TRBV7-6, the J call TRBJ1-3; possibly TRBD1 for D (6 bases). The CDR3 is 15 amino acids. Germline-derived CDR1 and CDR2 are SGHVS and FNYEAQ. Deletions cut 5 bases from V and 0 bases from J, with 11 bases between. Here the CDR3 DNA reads TGTGCCAGCAGCCCAGACAGGATCTCTGGAAACACCATATATTTT. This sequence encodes CASSPDRISGNTIYF.

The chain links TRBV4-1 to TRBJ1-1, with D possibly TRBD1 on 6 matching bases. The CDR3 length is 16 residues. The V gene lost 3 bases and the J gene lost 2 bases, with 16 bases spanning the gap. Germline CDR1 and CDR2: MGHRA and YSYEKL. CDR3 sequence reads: CASSHGPGTTNTEAFF. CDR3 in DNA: TGCGCCAGCAGCCATGGGCCCGGGACAACAAACACTGAAGCTTTCTTT.

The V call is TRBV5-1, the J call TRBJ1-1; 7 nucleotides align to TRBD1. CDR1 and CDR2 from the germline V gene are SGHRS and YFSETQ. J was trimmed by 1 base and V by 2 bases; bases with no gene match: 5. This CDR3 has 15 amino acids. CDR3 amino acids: CASSFTGTANTEAFF. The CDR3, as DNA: TGCGCCAGCAGCTTCACCGGGACAGCGAACACTGAAGCTTTCTTT. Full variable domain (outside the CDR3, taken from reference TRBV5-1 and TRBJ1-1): KAGVTQTPRYLIKTRGQQVTLSCSPISGHRSVSWYQQTPGQGLQFLFEYFSETQRNKGNFPGRFSGRQFSNSRSEMNVSTLELGDSALYLCASSFTGTANTEAFFGQGTRLTVV.

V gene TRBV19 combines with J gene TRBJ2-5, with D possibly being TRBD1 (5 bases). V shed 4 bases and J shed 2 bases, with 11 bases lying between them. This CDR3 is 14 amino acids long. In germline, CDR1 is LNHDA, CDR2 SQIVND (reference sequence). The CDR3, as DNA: TGTGCCAGTAGTACCCTGGGGCTACAAGAGACCCAGTACTTC. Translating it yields CASSTLGLQETQYF.

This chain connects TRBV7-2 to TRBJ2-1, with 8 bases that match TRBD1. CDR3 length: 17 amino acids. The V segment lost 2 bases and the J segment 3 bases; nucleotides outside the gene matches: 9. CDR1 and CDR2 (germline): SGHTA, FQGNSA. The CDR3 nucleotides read TGTGCCAGCAGCTTACAGGGGGCGGACTATTTCTACAATGAGCAGTTCTTC. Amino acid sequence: CASSLQGADYFYNEQFF. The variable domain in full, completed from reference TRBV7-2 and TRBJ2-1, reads GAGVSQSPSNKVTEKGKDVELRCDPISGHTALYWYRQSLGQGLEFLIYFQGNSAPDKSGLPSDRFSAERTGGSVSTLTIQRTQQEDSAVYLCASSLQGADYFYNEQFFGPGTRLTVL.

The DNA for the CDR3 is TGTGCCAGCAGGCCCGGGGAATCGGGGGCCAACGTCCTGACTTTC. Its protein is CASRPGESGANVLTF. V usage is TRBV28 and J usage is TRBJ2-6, with D perhaps TRBD2 (5 bases). With 6 bases removed from V and 4 bases from J, the gap between germline ends came to 13 bases. CDR3 length equals 15 residues. Per the germline V gene, CDR1 is MDHEN and CDR2 is SYDVKM.